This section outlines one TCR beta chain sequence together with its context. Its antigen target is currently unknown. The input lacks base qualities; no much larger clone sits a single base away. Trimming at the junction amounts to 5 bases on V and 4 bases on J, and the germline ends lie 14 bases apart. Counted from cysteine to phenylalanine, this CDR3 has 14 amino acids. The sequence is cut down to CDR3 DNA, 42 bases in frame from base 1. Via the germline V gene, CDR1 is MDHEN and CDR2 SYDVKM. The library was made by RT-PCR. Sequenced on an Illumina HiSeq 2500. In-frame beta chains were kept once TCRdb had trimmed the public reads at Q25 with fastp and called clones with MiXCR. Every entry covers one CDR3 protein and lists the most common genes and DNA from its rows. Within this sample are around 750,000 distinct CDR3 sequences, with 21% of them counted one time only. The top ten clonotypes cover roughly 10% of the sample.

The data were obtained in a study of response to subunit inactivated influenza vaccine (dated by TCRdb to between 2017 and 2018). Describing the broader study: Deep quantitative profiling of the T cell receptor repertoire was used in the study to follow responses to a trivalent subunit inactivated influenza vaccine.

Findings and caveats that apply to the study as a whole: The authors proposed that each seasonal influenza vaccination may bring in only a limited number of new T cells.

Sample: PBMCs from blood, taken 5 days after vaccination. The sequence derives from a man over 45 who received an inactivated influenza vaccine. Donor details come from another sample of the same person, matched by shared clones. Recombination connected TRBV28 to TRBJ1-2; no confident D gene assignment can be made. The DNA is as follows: TGTGCCAGCAGTCAACTCGAGCGGGTCTATGGCTACACCTTC. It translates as CASSQLERVYGYTF.